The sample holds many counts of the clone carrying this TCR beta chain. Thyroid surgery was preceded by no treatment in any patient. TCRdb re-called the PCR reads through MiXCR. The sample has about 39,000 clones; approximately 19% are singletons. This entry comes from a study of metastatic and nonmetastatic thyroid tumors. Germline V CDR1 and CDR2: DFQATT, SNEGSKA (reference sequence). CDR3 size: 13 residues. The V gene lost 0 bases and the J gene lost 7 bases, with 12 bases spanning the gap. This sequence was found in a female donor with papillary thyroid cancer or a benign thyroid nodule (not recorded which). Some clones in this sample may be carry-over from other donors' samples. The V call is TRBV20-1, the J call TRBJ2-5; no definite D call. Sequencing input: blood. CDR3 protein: CSARDQGMGTQYF. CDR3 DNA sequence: TGCAGTGCTAGAGATCAAGGGATGGGGACCCAGTACTTC.